This record covers a single TCR beta chain. This sample stems from a study of shared clonotypes between healthy human individuals. Terminally differentiated effector memory CD45RA+ cells were excluded from the naive CD8 cells, which were CD45RO-negative and positively selected for CCR7. The V gene's germline CDR1 is SGHVS and CDR2 FQNEAQ. The length of the CDR3 is 12 residues. The V segment lost 5 bases and the J segment 14 bases; nucleotides outside the gene matches: 4. TCRdb keeps only in-frame clones here, not all; method: immunoSEQ multiplex PCR. This table has under 2,000,000 clones, about 95% appearing once.

V usage is TRBV7-8 and J usage is TRBJ1-6, with 9 nucleotides matching TRBD1. The sequencing sample was made of naive CD8+ T cells sorted from blood. The origin of this receptor is a man aged 18 to 30 in good health. The CDR3, as DNA: TGTGCCAGCAGCCCAGGGGACAGGGCCCTCCACTTT. This sequence encodes CASSPGDRALHF.